The rows below give T cell receptor beta chains drawn from one sample of a study of molecular identifiers for immune sequencing clone quantification. TCRdb re-called the PCR reads through MiXCR, storing one row per CDR3 protein. Of 350,000 or so distinct CDR3 sequences detected, roughly 23% appear once; the ten largest clones hold about 0.79%. The specimen was naive CD8+ T cells from blood, with Jurkat cell RNA spiked in. These receptors originate from a human donor in good health. Some libraries in this study had Jurkat cell RNA spiked in. The CDR3 runs from the conserved cysteine through the conserved F or W. A D gene is named only where the DNA matches it firmly. Clone size is stated in some rows and not others, as once, few, many or a class when expanded.

v_gene	j_gene	d_gene	abundance	CDR3aa
TRBV9	TRBJ1-4	-	many	CASSWRGGPNEKLFF
TRBV19	TRBJ2-7	TRBD2	few	CATKPASGSYEQYF
TRBV20-1	TRBJ2-2	-	many	CSASNGYTGELFF
TRBV7-9	TRBJ2-1	-	-	CVSSSNRRTSYNEQFF
TRBV28	TRBJ1-5	-	many	CASSWRLGNQPQHF
TRBV2	TRBJ2-5	-	-	CASRQIQETQYF
TRBV27	TRBJ1-3	-	many	CASSLAGDRDTIYF
TRBV3-1	TRBJ2-7	TRBD2	few	CASSQVLAGGPCEQYF
TRBV20-1	TRBJ2-7	TRBD2	-	CSALAVISCEQYF
TRBV5-4	TRBJ1-2	TRBD1	many	CASSLDRAHGYTF
TRBV7-9	TRBJ1-5	TRBD1	many	CASSPGQGVDQPQHF
TRBV20-1	TRBJ2-1	-	many	CSAHLDNEQFF
TRBV12-3/TRBV12-4	TRBJ1-1	TRBD1	many	CASSLHRGLGNTEAFF
TRBV28	TRBJ2-3	-	many	CAAIRGDTQYF
TRBV29-1	TRBJ2-3	TRBD2	many	CSAGTSGPTDTQYF
TRBV5-6	TRBJ2-5	TRBD2	many	CASSFLLAPQETQYF